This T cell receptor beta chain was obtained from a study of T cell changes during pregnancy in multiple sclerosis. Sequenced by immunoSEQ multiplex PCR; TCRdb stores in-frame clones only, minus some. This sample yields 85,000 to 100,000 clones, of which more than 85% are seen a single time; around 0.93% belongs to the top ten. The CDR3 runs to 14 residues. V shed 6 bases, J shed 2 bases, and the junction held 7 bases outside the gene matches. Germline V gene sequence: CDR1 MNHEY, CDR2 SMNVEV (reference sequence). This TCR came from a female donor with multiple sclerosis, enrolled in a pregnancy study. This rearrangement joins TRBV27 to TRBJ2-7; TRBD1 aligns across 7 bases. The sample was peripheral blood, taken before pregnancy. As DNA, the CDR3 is TGTGCCAGCAGCTCGGACAGGAGCCCCTACGAGCAGTACTTC. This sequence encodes CASSSDRSPYEQYF.